This TCR beta chain was obtained from a study of low-dose radiotherapy and immunotherapy resistance in tumors. The overall study: A dose of 0.5 Gy per fraction was delivered to Cohort 1 every 2 weeks, for a total of 6.5 Gy.

Time point meaning: before trial treatment. Donors received nivolumab, ipilimumab, aspirin, low-dose cyclophosphamide and low-dose radiotherapy. This clonotype was picked up many times. The V gene lost 6 bases and the J gene lost 2 bases, with 18 bases spanning the gap. The germline CDR1 and CDR2 sequences are DFQATT and SNEGSKA (reference sequence). CDR3 length equals 15 residues. The authors ran around 19 PCR cycles to amplify TCRs with a constant-region primer and V-primer adapter. MiXCR was run by TCRdb on the reads, yielding one entry per CDR3 protein. The sample comprises about 50,000 distinct CDR3 sequences, 12% of which are singletons, and approximately 6.2% rests with the top ten.

Specimen: PBMCs, collected before treatment. The chain uses TRBV20-1 and TRBJ2-3; D might be TRBD1 or TRBD2, each matching 5 bases. The receptor was derived from a female donor with ovarian cancer. As DNA, the CDR3 is TGCAGTGCCCTCCCAGGGTCGGGGTCCACAGATACGCAGTATTTT. Encoded protein: CSALPGSGSTDTQYF.